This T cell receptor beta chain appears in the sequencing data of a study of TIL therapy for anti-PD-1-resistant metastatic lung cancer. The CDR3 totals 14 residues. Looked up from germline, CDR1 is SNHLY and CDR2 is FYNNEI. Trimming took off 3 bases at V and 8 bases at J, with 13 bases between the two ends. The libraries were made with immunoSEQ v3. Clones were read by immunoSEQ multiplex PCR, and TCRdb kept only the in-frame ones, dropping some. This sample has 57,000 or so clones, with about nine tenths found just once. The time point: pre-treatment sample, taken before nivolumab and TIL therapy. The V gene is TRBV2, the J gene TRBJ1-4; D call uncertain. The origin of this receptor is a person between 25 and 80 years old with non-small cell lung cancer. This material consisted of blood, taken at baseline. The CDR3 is CASSDALEKEKLFF. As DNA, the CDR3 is TGTGCCAGCAGTGATGCCCTCGAGAAGGAAAAACTGTTTTTT.